This paragraph reports one T cell receptor (beta chain). Antigen specificity is unknown. The V end was cut by 0 bases, the J end by 8 bases, with 7 bases between. There are 12 residues in the CDR3. From germline, CDR1 is PRHDT and CDR2 FYEKMQ (reference sequence). The data were taken from a study of naive and memory T cell subsets. General observations from the study: Possibly reflecting memory cells re-expressing CD45RA, a few larger clonotypes occurred in naive repertoires, especially CD8.

Two oligonucleotides, mixed equimolar, formed the beta constant-region primer covering TRBC1 and TRBC2. Ligated cDNA was amplified by four rounds of PCR with nested alpha and beta constant-region primers and SP2. MiXCR was run by TCRdb on the UMI-ligation and nested PCR reads, yielding one entry per CDR3 protein. The data hold under 150,000 distinct CDR3 sequences, with approximately 20% observed a single time. The TCR originated in a human donor in good health. This chain links TRBV13 with TRBJ1-2, with D tentatively TRBD1 (6 bases). Sequenced sample: naive CD8+ T cells from blood. CDR3 coding DNA: TGTGCCAGCAGCTTAGGACAGGGAGGCTACACCTTC. Protein: CASSLGQGGYTF.